Below, 11 T cell receptor beta chains from the same sample are listed, as sequenced in a study of early T cells in non-severe SARS-CoV-2 infection. TCRdb redid the calling of the 5' RACE reads with MiXCR, one entry per CDR3 protein. The table lists around 57,000 distinct CDR3 sequences, roughly 5.7% of them singletons. This specimen was whole blood, taken at baseline. The receptors were gathered from an adult who was a healthcare worker with PCR-confirmed SARS-CoV-2 infection or an uninfected control (not recorded which).

This clonotype was seen at least ten times. The chain carries TRBV5-5 and TRBJ2-1; TRBD1 agrees at 8 bases. Germline loops: CDR1 SGHKS, CDR2 YYEKEE (reference sequence). The CDR3 totals 18 residues. V trimming: 1 base; J trimming: 6 bases; junction bases outside the gene matches: 15. The CDR3 region is CASSLLREQDRVGNEQFF. Here the CDR3 DNA reads TGTGCCAGCAGCTTGCTTCGGGAGCAGGACAGGGTAGGCAATGAGCAGTTCTTC.

This clonotype occurred a few times. V gene TRBV28 combines with J gene TRBJ2-2; D not certain. Germline-derived CDR1 and CDR2 are MDHEN and SYDVKM. Trimming stripped 5 bases from V and 6 bases from J, with 7 bases between. The CDR3 is made up of 12 amino acids. In DNA, the CDR3 is TGTGCCAGCAGTACACAATCCGGGGAGCTGTTTTTT. Translation: CASSTQSGELFF.

This chain joins TRBV18 and TRBJ1-1; weak D call: TRBD1 (5 bases). Germline assignment: CDR1 KGHSH and CDR2 LQKENI. The CDR3 contains 15 residues. V lost 3 bases and J 4 bases, leaving 15 bases between the germline ends. The CDR3 nucleotides are TGTGCCAGCTCACCTAATCAGGGAGACGGCACTGAAGCTTTCTTT. This translates into CASSPNQGDGTEAFF.

This clonotype was seen at least ten times. The J gene is TRBJ2-1, the V gene TRBV11-2, with TRBD2 identical over 12 bases. This CDR3 is 16 amino acids long. The germline CDR1 and CDR2 sequences are SGHAT and FQNNGV. V shed 5 bases and J 7 bases; nucleotides not matched to a gene: 9. The CDR3 coding sequence is TGTGCCAGCAGCCCAAGACTAGCGGGAGTTCATAATGAGCAGTTCTTC. It encodes CASSPRLAGVHNEQFF.

This clonotype was seen more than once but under ten times. The chain is built from TRBV20-1 and TRBJ2-3; D may be TRBD2 (5 bases). This CDR3 spans 14 amino acids. Germline V CDR1 and CDR2: DFQATT, SNEGSKA (reference sequence). Trimming shortened V by 3 bases and J by 4 bases, and 14 bases separated the two germline ends. This CDR3 reads CSASEAGHPDTQYF. The DNA for the CDR3 is TGCAGTGCTAGCGAGGCGGGTCACCCAGATACGCAGTATTTT.

In this sample, this clonotype turned up many times. The germline gene is not matched at one end of the junction; a read error may be the cause. This rearrangement joins TRBV10-3 to TRBJ2-1; the match to TRBD2 covers 7 bases. The germline V gene encodes CDR1 ENHRY and CDR2 SYGVKD. This CDR3 is built from 13 residues. The DNA for the CDR3 is TGCACCCCCTATTTGCGGGAGTTCAATGAGCAGTTCTTC. It translates to CTPYLREFNEQFF.

This clonotype showed up many times. V and J are TRBV20-1 and TRBJ1-5; D not resolved. Germline CDR1 reads DFQATT; CDR2 reads SNEGSKA (reference sequence). Trimming shortened V by 3 bases and J by 7 bases, and 10 bases separated the two germline ends. There are 12 residues in the CDR3. For the CDR3, the DNA is TGCAGTGCTAGTGCGGGTGGCCAGCCCCAGCATTTT. Its protein product is CSASAGGQPQHF.

This clonotype has just a few counts. This chain connects TRBV6-1 to TRBJ1-4; D call uncertain. CDR1 is MNHNS and CDR2 is SASEGT in the germline V gene. This CDR3 is built from 17 residues. Trimming took off 2 bases at V and 0 bases at J, with 13 bases between the two ends. The CDR3 region has the DNA TGTGCCAGCAGTGAACAGGTTTTAGGAGCAACTAATGAAAAACTGTTTTTT. Amino acids: CASSEQVLGATNEKLFF.

This clonotype was seen more than once but under ten times. The V and J genes are TRBV20-1 and TRBJ2-5; D is perhaps TRBD1 (6 bases). The CDR3 extends over 12 amino acids. Germline V gene data show CDR1 as DFQATT and CDR2 as SNEGSKA (reference sequence). V was pared by 3 bases and J by 5 bases, with 10 bases between. The CDR3 DNA sequence: TGCAGTGCTAGTCCCAGGGGTGAGACCCAGTACTTC. It yields the protein CSASPRGETQYF.

This clonotype rates as medium-sized (0.01 to 0.1%). The chain couples TRBV3-1 to TRBJ2-1, with 13 bases lining up with TRBD2. The germline CDR1 and CDR2 sequences are LGHDT and YNNKEL (reference sequence). The CDR3 spans 15 residues. J was trimmed by 6 bases and V by 1 base; bases with no gene match: 0. CDR3 region: CASSQGLAGGNEQFF. CDR3 coding DNA: TGTGCCAGCAGCCAAGGACTAGCGGGAGGCAATGAGCAGTTCTTC.

This clonotype appeared many times. This chain joins TRBV20-1 and TRBJ1-4; 8 bases match TRBD1. The CDR3 spans 13 residues. V lost 5 bases and J lost 5; bases outside the gene matches: 4. The germline V gene encodes CDR1 DFQATT and CDR2 SNEGSKA (reference sequence). The CDR3 reads CSAYGQGNEKLFF. Written as DNA, the CDR3 is TGCAGTGCTTACGGACAGGGCAATGAAAAACTGTTTTTT.